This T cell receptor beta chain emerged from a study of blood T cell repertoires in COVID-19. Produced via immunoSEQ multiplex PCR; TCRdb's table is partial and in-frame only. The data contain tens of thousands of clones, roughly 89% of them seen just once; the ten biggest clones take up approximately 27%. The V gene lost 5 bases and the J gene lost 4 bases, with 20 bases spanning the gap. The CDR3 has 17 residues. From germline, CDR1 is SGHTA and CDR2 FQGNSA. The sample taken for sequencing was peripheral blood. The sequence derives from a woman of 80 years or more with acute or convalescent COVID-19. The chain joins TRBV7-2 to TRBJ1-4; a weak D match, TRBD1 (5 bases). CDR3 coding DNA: TGTGCCAGCAGCAGCGAGCGGAGGCTGGGGGGTAATGAAAAACTGTTTTTT. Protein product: CASSSERRLGGNEKLFF.